This T cell receptor (beta chain) was sequenced for a study of blood T cell repertoires in COVID-19. Overall study context: Samples came from the United States, Italy and Spain, spanning acute and convalescent COVID-19. T cells, B-cell-depleted T cells, or PBMCs provided the cDNA or gDNA that served as material.

How the authors handled the data: Estimation of nucleated cell counts was performed using reference gene primer amplification. Generated by immunoSEQ multiplex PCR, the TCRdb table keeps only in-frame clones and is missing some. That table gives V, J and clone size, and the DNA gave D and trimming. The table records around 93,000 clones, over 80% of them present only once. The CDR3 runs to 16 residues. The ends lost 3 bases at V and 0 bases at J; junction bases unmatched: 6. The germline V gene has CDR1 SGDLS and CDR2 YYNGEE. This receptor was identified in a man of 80 years or more with acute or convalescent COVID-19. The genes are TRBV9 and TRBJ2-1; 7 bases agree with TRBD1. The sequencing sample was made of peripheral blood. The DNA of the CDR3 is TGTGCCAGCAGCGCTACGGGACAGATCTCCTACAATGAGCAGTTCTTC. Residues: CASSATGQISYNEQFF.